One and the same sample provided the 27 T cell receptor beta chains below, sequenced in a study of OX40 agonist ivuxolimab in advanced cancers. Produced via immunoSEQ multiplex PCR; TCRdb's table is partial and in-frame only. Here the sample spans about 7,000 clones, about 70% being singletons. Material: CD4+ or CD8+ T cells sorted from blood, obtained in a trial of the OX40 agonist ivuxolimab. The receptors stem from an adult with an advanced solid tumor such as melanoma, head and neck, liver or kidney cancer.

Turning to this clone: At one boundary the junction diverges from the germline segment, which might be a read error. The chain links TRBV5-4 to TRBJ2-5; D is unresolved. The CDR3 extends over 13 amino acids. Per the germline V gene, CDR1 is SGHNT and CDR2 is YYREEE (reference sequence). The CDR3 sequence is CAGSLASQRTQYF. CDR3 DNA sequence: TGTGCCGGCAGCTTGGCGTCCCAGAGGACCCAGTACTTC.

This chain connects TRBV6-5 to TRBJ1-3; D perhaps matches TRBD1 (5 bases). The CDR3 is made up of 15 amino acids. Trimming cost V 5 bases and J 1 base, with 12 bases left between them. In germline, CDR1 is MNHEY, CDR2 SVGAGI. The DNA of the CDR3 is TGTGCCAGCAGTAACCTCGACAGTTCTGGAAACACCATATATTTT. This encodes CASSNLDSSGNTIYF.

The chain is built from TRBV5-1 and TRBJ1-1; TRBD1 is a possible D gene (5 bases). V was shortened by 7 bases and J by 1 base, with 8 bases between the two germline ends. The germline gives CDR1 SGHRS, CDR2 YFSETQ. This CDR3 comprises 12 residues. CDR3 sequence (DNA): TGCGCCAGCCGACAGACGAACACTGAAGCTTTCTTT. It specifies CASRQTNTEAFF.

This clone is classed as medium-sized (0.01 to 0.1%). V and J are TRBV21-1 and TRBJ2-7; no DNA check was done on the table's D call, TRBD2. TRBV21-1 is a known pseudogene. CDR3 length: 16 amino acids. For the CDR3, the DNA is TGTGCCAGCAGCAAAGCCCTTAGCGGGAGTGGTTACGAGCAGTACTTC. It specifies CASSKALSGSGYEQYF.

The gene calls are TRBV6-6 and TRBJ2-3; a possible D gene is TRBD1 (6 bases). V shed 6 bases and J shed 7 bases, with 14 bases lying between them. There are 13 residues in the CDR3. Germline CDR1 and CDR2: MNHNY and SVGAGI (reference sequence). CDR3 loop: CASSPTGTHTQYF. As DNA, the CDR3 is TGTGCCAGCAGCCCTACAGGGACCCATACGCAGTATTTT.

V is TRBV5-8 and J is TRBJ2-7; weak D call: TRBD1 (5 bases). Trimming removed 0 bases from V and 1 base from J, with 14 bases in between. Germline V gene lookup returns CDR1 SGHTS and CDR2 YDEGEE. The CDR3 length is 16 residues. DNA for the CDR3: TGTGCCAGCAGCTTGGTTTCTACAGGCGCTTCCTACGAGCAGTACTTC. Translation gives CASSLVSTGASYEQYF.

As concerns this clone: Other nucleotide sequences from this sample produce the same CDR3. The V gene is TRBV27, the J gene TRBJ2-2; D ambiguous. V lost 5 bases to trimming and J lost 4 bases, with 5 bases between them. Germline CDR1 MNHEY, CDR2 SMNVEV (reference sequence). This CDR3 spans 12 amino acids. CDR3: CASSLLTGELFF. In DNA form, the CDR3 reads TGTGCCAGCAGTCTCCTCACCGGGGAGCTGTTTTTT.

V usage is TRBV29-1 and J usage is TRBJ2-1, with 7 bases matching TRBD2. This CDR3 contains 15 residues. The junction had 11 bases not matched to a gene; V was cut back by 7 bases and J by 2 bases. CDR1 is SQVTM, CDR2 ANQGSEA, per germline. As DNA, the CDR3 is TGCAGCGCTCCAAGTGGGAGGGAACCCTACAATGAGCAGTTCTTC. Translated: CSAPSGREPYNEQFF.

This sequence joins TRBV29-1 and TRBJ2-3, with no clear D. The CDR3 is 11 amino acids. Trimming left V 6 bases short and J 2 bases short, with 6 bases between. The germline CDR1 and CDR2 sequences are SQVTM and ANQGSEA. CDR3 residues: CSVGVTDTQYF. The CDR3 DNA reads as TGCAGCGTGGGTGTCACAGATACGCAGTATTTT.

Only one count was recorded for this clone. The chain couples TRBV7-9 to TRBJ2-1; D is unresolved. This CDR3 has 12 residues. The V end lost 6 bases, the J end lost 6 bases, and 9 bases lay between the germline ends. The germline CDR1 and CDR2 sequences are SEHNR and FQNEAQ (reference sequence). CDR3 DNA sequence: TGTGCCAGCAGTAACGACCCCAATGAGCAGTTCTTC. This translates into CASSNDPNEQFF.

This chain connects TRBV27 to TRBJ2-7, with unresolved D. Trimming removed 8 bases at V and 4 bases at J, with 9 bases between. Per germline, CDR1 MNHEY and CDR2 SMNVEV (reference sequence). There are 11 residues in the CDR3. CDR3: CASGMAYEQYF. CDR3 coding DNA: TGTGCCAGCGGCATGGCTTACGAGCAGTACTTC.

This chain uses TRBV27 with TRBJ1-1; weak D call: TRBD1 (6 bases). The CDR3 is made up of 15 amino acids. Germline V gene sequence: CDR1 MNHEY, CDR2 SMNVEV (reference sequence). Trimming stripped 5 bases from V and 3 bases from J, with 16 bases between. The CDR3 loop reads CASSPLWGADTEAFF. The CDR3, as DNA: TGTGCCAGCAGTCCACTCTGGGGGGCCGACACTGAAGCTTTCTTT.

As DNA, the CDR3 is TGTGCCAGCAGCACTACTCAGATGATACAGGCTGGGACTGAAGCTTTCTTT. Amino acids: CASSTTQMIQAGTEAFF. The rearrangement joins TRBV11-2 to TRBJ1-1, with a possible D match to TRBD1 (5 bases). V gave up 5 bases and J gave up 5 bases, with 24 bases separating them. The CDR3 length is 17 residues. Germline V gene data show CDR1 as SGHAT and CDR2 as FQNNGV. Full variable domain (rest looked up from reference TRBV11-2 and TRBJ1-1): EAGVAQSPRYKIIEKRQSVAFWCNPISGHATLYWYQQILGQGPKLLIQFQNNGVVDDSQLPKDRFSAERLKGVDSTLKIQPAKLEDSAVYLCASSTTQMIQAGTEAFFGQGTRLTVV.

The gene calls are TRBV27 and TRBJ2-7; D tentatively reads TRBD1 or TRBD2 (5 bases each). CDR1 is MNHEY, CDR2 SMNVEV, per germline (reference sequence). V lost 2 bases and J 7 bases, leaving 15 bases between the germline ends. This CDR3 spans 14 amino acids. CDR3 sequence: CASSLEGPPGEQYF. The CDR3 DNA reads TGTGCCAGCAGTTTAGAGGGACCGCCGGGGGAGCAGTACTTC.

The chain is built from TRBV30 and TRBJ2-7; D is undetermined. V was trimmed by 1 base and J by 7 bases, leaving 14 bases between them. Germline values: CDR1 GTSNPN, CDR2 SVGIG (reference sequence). CDR3 size: 13 residues. CDR3 bases: TGTGCCTGGAGTGAGGGCACCTCGTTTGAGCAGTACTTC. Amino acids: CAWSEGTSFEQYF.

The chain recombines TRBV30 with TRBJ2-5; TRBD1 aligns across 7 bases. The J call is uncertain, as TRBJ2-7 better fits the DNA end. Germline CDR1 and CDR2: GTSNPN and SVGIG (reference sequence). This CDR3 is built from 15 residues. DNA of the CDR3: TGTGCCTGCATAGGAAGGGGGCGCTTCCACTACGAGCAGTACTTC. It translates to CACIGRGRFHYEQYF.

In its sample, this clone is medium-sized. V and J are TRBV11-2 and TRBJ1-1; TRBD1 matches at 10 bases. The CDR3 runs 15 residues. V dropped 3 bases and J dropped 4; count of bases not matched to a gene: 5. Germline CDR1 and CDR2: SGHAT and FQNNGV. The CDR3 reads CASSFWDRGGTEAFF. CDR3 bases: TGTGCCAGCAGCTTCTGGGACAGGGGAGGCACTGAAGCTTTCTTT.

In its sample, this clone ranks as medium-sized. The chain links TRBV10-3 to TRBJ2-2; D might be TRBD2 (6 bases). Trimming removed 3 bases from V and 0 bases from J, with 14 bases in between. Germline assignment: CDR1 ENHRY and CDR2 SYGVKD. The CDR3 length is 17 residues. The CDR3 DNA reads as TGTGCCATCAGTGAATTAGTAAGGGACTCGAACACCGGGGAGCTGTTTTTT. The encoded protein is CAISELVRDSNTGELFF.

This clone was counted once. V gene TRBV30 combines with J gene TRBJ2-2; D unresolved. V was pared by 7 bases and J by 4 bases, with 4 bases between. CDR1 and CDR2 from the germline V gene are GTSNPN and SVGIG (reference sequence). The CDR3 is 10 residues long. The CDR3 protein is CASLTGELFF. The CDR3 bases are TGTGCCTCCCTCACCGGGGAGCTGTTTTTT.

The V call is TRBV19, the J call TRBJ2-7; 8 bases line up with TRBD2. This CDR3 spans 13 amino acids. The V segment lost 3 bases and the J segment 6 bases; nucleotides outside the gene matches: 4. Germline V gene lookup returns CDR1 LNHDA and CDR2 SQIVND (reference sequence). CDR3 sequence reads: CASSIWLAGEQYF. CDR3 coding DNA: TGTGCCAGTAGTATTTGGCTAGCGGGCGAGCAGTACTTC.

The chain uses TRBV20-1 and TRBJ2-7, with TRBD2 matching 7 bases. V lost 7 bases to trimming and J lost 2 bases; unmatched junction nucleotides: 2. Per the germline V gene, CDR1 is DFQATT and CDR2 is SNEGSKA (reference sequence). This CDR3 contains 11 residues. CDR3: CSGGLAYEQYF. The CDR3 DNA is TGCAGTGGAGGACTAGCCTACGAGCAGTACTTC.

This chain links TRBV18 with TRBJ2-7, with a tentative D call TRBD1 (6 bases). This CDR3 is 15 amino acids long. CDR1 KGHSH and CDR2 LQKENI come from the germline V gene. Trimming took off 2 bases at V and 2 bases at J, with 13 bases between the two ends. In DNA form, the CDR3 reads TGTGCCAGCTCACCATTGACAGGAACTACCTACGAGCAGTACTTC. It yields the protein CASSPLTGTTYEQYF.

V gene TRBV7-9 combines with J gene TRBJ1-1; D is perhaps TRBD1 (6 bases). V dropped 5 bases and J dropped 0 bases, with 19 bases sitting between them. CDR3 length: 17 amino acids. Germline assignment: CDR1 SEHNR and CDR2 FQNEAQ (reference sequence). The DNA of the CDR3 is TGTGCCAGCAGCATCAAAGATCTGGGACACGTGAACACTGAAGCTTTCTTT. This translates into CASSIKDLGHVNTEAFF.

This chain joins TRBV5-4 and TRBJ1-4; D ambiguous. V gave up 6 bases and J gave up 1 base, with 16 bases separating them. Germline V CDR1 and CDR2: SGHNT, YYREEE (reference sequence). This CDR3 spans 16 amino acids. The CDR3 DNA reads TGTGCCAGCACCACGTGGCACGAGGAAACTAATGAAAAACTGTTTTTT. As protein: CASTTWHEETNEKLFF.

This clone is labeled as medium-sized. This sequence joins TRBV10-3 and TRBJ2-1, with a weak D call TRBD2 (5 bases). The CDR3 length is 13 residues. V shed 3 bases and J shed 8 bases, with 11 bases lying between them. CDR1 ENHRY and CDR2 SYGVKD come from the germline V gene. The CDR3 loop reads CAISDGESDEQFF. CDR3 bases: TGTGCCATCAGTGACGGGGAAAGCGATGAGCAGTTCTTC.

J is TRBJ1-1 and V is TRBV11-3; weak D call: TRBD1 (6 bases). CDR3 length equals 13 residues. V was pared by 5 bases and J by 4 bases, with 11 bases between. Germline V gives CDR1 SGHNT, CDR2 YENEEA. The CDR3 coding sequence is TGTGCCAGCAGCCAGGGGCACCCCACTGAAGCTTTCTTT. Protein product: CASSQGHPTEAFF.

This rearrangement joins TRBV30 to TRBJ2-7; D unresolved. V was shortened by 0 bases and J by 5 bases, with 8 bases between the two germline ends. Per the germline V gene, CDR1 is GTSNPN and CDR2 is SVGIG (reference sequence). The CDR3 has 12 amino acids. CDR3 sequence reads: CAWSVMGNEQYF. DNA of the CDR3: TGTGCCTGGAGTGTAATGGGTAACGAGCAGTACTTC. Drawing the rest from reference TRBV30 and TRBJ2-7, the complete variable domain is SQTIHQWPATLVQPVGSPLSLECTVEGTSNPNLYWYRQAAGRGLQLLFYSVGIGQISSEVPQNLSASRPQDRQFILSSKKLLLSDSGFYLCAWSVMGNEQYFGPGTRLTVT.